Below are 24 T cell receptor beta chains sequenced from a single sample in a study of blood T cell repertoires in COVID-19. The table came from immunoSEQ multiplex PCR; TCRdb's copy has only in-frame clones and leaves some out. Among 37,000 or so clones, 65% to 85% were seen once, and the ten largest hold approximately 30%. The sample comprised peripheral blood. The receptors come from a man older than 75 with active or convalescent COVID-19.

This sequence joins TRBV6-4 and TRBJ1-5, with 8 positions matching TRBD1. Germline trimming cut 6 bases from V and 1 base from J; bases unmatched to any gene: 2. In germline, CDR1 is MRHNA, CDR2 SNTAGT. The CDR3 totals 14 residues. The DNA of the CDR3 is TGTGCCAGCAGGGGACAGGTAAGCAATCAGCCCCAGCATTTT. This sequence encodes CASRGQVSNQPQHF.

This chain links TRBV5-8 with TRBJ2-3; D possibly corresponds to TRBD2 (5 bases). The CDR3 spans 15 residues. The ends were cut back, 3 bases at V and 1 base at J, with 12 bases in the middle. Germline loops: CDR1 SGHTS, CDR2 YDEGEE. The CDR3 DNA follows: TGTGCCAGCAGCTCGGGGAGAAGCGGCACAGATACGCAGTATTTT. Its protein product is CASSSGRSGTDTQYF.

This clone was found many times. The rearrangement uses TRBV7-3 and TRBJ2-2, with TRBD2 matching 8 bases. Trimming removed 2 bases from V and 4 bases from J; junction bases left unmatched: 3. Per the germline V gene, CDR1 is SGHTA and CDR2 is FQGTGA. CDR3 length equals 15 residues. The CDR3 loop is CASSLGLAGTGELFF. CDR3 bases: TGTGCCAGCAGCTTAGGGCTAGCGGGCACCGGGGAGCTGTTTTTT.

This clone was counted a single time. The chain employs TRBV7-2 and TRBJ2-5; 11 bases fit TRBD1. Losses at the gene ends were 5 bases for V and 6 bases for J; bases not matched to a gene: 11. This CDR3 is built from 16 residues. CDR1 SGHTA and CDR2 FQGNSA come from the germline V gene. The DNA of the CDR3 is TGTGCCAGCAGCCCCACCGGGACAGGGGGTGAAAAGACCCAGTACTTC. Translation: CASSPTGTGGEKTQYF.

The CDR3, as DNA: TGCGCCAGCAGCTTGGAACAGGGGACCACCTACGAGCAGTACTTC. This gives the protein CASSLEQGTTYEQYF. The V gene is TRBV5-1, the J gene TRBJ2-7; 7 nucleotides match TRBD1. CDR1 SGHRS and CDR2 YFSETQ come from the germline V gene. The ends lost 0 bases at V and 2 bases at J; junction bases unmatched: 5. The CDR3 consists of 15 residues.

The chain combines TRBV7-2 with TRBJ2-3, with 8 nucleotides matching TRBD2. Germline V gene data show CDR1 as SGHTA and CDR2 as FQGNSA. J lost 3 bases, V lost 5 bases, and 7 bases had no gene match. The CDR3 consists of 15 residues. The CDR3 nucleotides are TGTGCCAGCAGCGTGTCCAGCGGGAGTACAGATACGCAGTATTTT. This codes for CASSVSSGSTDTQYF.

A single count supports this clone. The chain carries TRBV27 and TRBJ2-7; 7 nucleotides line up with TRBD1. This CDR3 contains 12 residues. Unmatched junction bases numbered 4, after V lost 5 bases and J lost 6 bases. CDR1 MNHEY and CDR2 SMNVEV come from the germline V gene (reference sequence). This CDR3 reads CASSRNRGEQYF. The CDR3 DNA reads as TGTGCCAGCAGTCGTAACAGGGGCGAGCAGTACTTC.

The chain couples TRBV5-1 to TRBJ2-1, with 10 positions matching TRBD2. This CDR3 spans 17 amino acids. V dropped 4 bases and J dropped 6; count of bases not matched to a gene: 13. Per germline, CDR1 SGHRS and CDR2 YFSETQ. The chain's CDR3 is CASSEGLASPTGNEQFF. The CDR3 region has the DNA TGCGCCAGCAGCGAGGGACTAGCGTCTCCTACGGGCAATGAGCAGTTCTTC.

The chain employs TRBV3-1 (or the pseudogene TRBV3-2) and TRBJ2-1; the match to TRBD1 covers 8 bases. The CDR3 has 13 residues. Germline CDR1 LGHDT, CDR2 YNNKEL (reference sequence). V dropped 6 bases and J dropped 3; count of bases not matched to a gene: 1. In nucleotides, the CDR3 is TGTGCCAGCAGGACAGGGGTCTACAATGAGCAGTTCTTC. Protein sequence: CASRTGVYNEQFF.

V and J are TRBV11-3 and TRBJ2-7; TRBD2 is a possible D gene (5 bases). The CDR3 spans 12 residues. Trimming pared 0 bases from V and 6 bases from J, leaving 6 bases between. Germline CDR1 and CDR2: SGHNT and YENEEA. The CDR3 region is CASSLDRGEQYF. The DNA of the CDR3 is TGTGCCAGCAGCTTAGACCGGGGCGAGCAGTACTTC.

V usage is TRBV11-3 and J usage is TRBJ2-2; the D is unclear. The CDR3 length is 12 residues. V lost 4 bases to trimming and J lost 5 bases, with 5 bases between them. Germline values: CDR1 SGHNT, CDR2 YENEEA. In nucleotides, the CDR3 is TGTGCCAGCAGCTCTCGGACCGGGGAGCTGTTTTTT. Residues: CASSSRTGELFF.

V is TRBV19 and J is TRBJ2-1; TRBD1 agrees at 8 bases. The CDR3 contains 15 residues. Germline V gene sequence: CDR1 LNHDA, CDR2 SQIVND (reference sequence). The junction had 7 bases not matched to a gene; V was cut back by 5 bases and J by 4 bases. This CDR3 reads CASSPQGARYNEQFF. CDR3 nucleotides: TGTGCCAGTAGTCCTCAGGGGGCGCGATACAATGAGCAGTTCTTC.

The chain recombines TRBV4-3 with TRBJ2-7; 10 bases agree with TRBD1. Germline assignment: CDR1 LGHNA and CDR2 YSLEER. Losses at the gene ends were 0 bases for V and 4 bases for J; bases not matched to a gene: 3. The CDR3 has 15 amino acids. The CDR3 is CASSQDRGQGYEQYF. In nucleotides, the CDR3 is TGCGCCAGCAGCCAAGATCGGGGACAGGGGTACGAGCAGTACTTC.

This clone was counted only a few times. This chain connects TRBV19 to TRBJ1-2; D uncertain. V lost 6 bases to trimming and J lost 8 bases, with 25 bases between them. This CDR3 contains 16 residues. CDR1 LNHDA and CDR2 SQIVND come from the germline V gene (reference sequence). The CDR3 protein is CASRDRQAYFGMGYTF. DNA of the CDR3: TGTGCCAGTAGAGATAGGCAGGCTTACTTCGGAATGGGCTACACCTTC.

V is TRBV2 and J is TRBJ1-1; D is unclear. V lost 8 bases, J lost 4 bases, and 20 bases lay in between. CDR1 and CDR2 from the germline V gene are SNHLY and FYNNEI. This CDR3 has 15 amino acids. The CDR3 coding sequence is TGTGCCAGCCTCTCCGGGTCCGGATATGTCACTGAAGCTTTCTTT. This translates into CASLSGSGYVTEAFF.

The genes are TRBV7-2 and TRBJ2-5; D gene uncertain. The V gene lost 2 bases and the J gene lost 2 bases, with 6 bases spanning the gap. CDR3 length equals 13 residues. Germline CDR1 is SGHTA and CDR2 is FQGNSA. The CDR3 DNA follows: TGTGCCAGCAGCTTACAAATGCAAGAGACCCAGTACTTC. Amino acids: CASSLQMQETQYF. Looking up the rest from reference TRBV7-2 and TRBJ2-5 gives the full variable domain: GAGVSQSPSNKVTEKGKDVELRCDPISGHTALYWYRQSLGQGLEFLIYFQGNSAPDKSGLPSDRFSAERTGGSVSTLTIQRTQQEDSAVYLCASSLQMQETQYFGPGTRLLVL.

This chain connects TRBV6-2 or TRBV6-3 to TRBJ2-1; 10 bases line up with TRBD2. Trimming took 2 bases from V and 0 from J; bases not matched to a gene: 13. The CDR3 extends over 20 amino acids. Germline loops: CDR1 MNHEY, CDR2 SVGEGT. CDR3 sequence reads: CASSYDTSLAGVSSYNEQFF. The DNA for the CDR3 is TGTGCCAGCAGTTACGACACTTCTCTAGCGGGGGTAAGCTCCTACAATGAGCAGTTCTTC.

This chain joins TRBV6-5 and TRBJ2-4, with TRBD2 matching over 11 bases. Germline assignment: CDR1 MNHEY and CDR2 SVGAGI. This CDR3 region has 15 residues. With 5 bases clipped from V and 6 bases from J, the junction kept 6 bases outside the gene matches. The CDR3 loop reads CASSLRLAGINIQYF. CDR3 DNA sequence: TGTGCCAGCAGTCTCCGACTAGCGGGGATAAACATTCAGTACTTC.

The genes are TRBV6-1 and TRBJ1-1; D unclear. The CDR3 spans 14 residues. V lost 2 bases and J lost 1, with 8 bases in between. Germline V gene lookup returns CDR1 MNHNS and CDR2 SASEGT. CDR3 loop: CASSELLWNTEAFF. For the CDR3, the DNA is TGTGCCAGCAGTGAATTGTTATGGAACACTGAAGCTTTCTTT.

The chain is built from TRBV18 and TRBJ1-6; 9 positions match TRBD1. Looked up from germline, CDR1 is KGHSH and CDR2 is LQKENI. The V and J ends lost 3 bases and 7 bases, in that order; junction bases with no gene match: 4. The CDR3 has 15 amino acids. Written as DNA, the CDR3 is TGTGCCAGCTCACCGGACAGGGGCATGAATTCACCCCTCCACTTT. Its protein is CASSPDRGMNSPLHF. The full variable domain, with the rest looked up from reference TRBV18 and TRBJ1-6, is NAGVMQNPRHLVRRRGQEARLRCSPMKGHSHVYWYRQLPEEGLKFMVYLQKENIIDESGMPKERFSAEFPKEGPSILRIQQVVRGDSAAYFCASSPDRGMNSPLHFGNGTRLTVT.

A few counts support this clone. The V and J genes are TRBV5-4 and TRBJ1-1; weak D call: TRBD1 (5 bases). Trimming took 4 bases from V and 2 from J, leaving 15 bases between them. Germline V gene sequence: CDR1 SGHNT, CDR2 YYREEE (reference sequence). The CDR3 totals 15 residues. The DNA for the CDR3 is TGTGCCAGCAGCCCTAAAGGGCAGGGCAACACTGAAGCTTTCTTT. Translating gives CASSPKGQGNTEAFF.

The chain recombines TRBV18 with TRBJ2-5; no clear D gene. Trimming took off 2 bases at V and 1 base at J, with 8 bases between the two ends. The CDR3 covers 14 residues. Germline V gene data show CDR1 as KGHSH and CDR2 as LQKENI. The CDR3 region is CASSPSAAQETQYF. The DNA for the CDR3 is TGTGCCAGCTCACCATCGGCGGCCCAAGAGACCCAGTACTTC.

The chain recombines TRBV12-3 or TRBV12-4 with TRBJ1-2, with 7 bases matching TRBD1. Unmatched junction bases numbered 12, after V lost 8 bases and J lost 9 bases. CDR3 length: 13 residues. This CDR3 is CASSDGQARSYTF. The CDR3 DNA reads TGTGCCAGCTCAGACGGACAGGCAAGGAGCTACACCTTC.

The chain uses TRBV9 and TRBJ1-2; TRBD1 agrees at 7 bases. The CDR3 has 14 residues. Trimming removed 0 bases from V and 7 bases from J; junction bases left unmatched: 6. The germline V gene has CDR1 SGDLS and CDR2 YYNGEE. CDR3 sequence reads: CASSVEGQSFGYTF. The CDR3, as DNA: TGTGCCAGCAGCGTAGAGGGACAGAGTTTTGGCTACACCTTC.